The clone carrying this T cell receptor beta chain was seen a few times. This record belongs to a study of early T cells in non-severe SARS-CoV-2 infection. Germline CDR1 and CDR2: MDHEN and SYDVKM. This CDR3 contains 15 residues. V lost 5 bases and J lost 2, with 13 bases in between. TCRdb processed the 5' RACE reads anew with MiXCR; each CDR3 protein has one entry. The repertoire includes about 85,000 distinct CDR3 sequences, roughly 14% of them detected once, and approximately 7.5% sits in the top ten. Material: whole blood. The receptor was isolated from an adult who was a healthcare worker with PCR-confirmed SARS-CoV-2 infection or an uninfected control (not recorded which). This chain joins TRBV28 and TRBJ2-1; D may match TRBD1 or TRBD2 (5 bases each). The DNA for the CDR3 is TGTGCCAGCAGTCTCGGGGCAGCCGCCTACAATGAGCAGTTCTTC. Residues: CASSLGAAAYNEQFF.